The clone carrying this T cell receptor (beta chain) has only a few counts. Its antigen is not identified. The sample is drawn from a study of early T cells in non-severe SARS-CoV-2 infection. Across the study: The authors sequenced bulk RNA from unsorted whole blood, leaving chains unpaired. Findings and limits, study-wide: VDJdb matching, biased toward anti-spike CD8 responses, missed private and CD4 specificities.

In germline, CDR1 is MGHRA, CDR2 YSYEKL. Trimming cost V 4 bases and J 5 bases; bases outside gene matches: 8. This CDR3 has 16 residues. Researchers attached unique molecular identifiers to individual cDNA molecules. Using its own MiXCR run on the 5' RACE reads, TCRdb lists one record per CDR3 protein. The data contain roughly 72,000 distinct CDR3 sequences, around 12% of them singletons. The origin of this receptor is an adult who was a healthcare worker with PCR-confirmed SARS-CoV-2 infection or an uninfected control (not recorded which). The input for sequencing was whole blood, taken at baseline. The chain couples TRBV4-1 to TRBJ2-1; 10 nucleotides agree with TRBD2. CDR3 sequence reads: CASSRGTSEGHNEQFF. CDR3 nucleotide sequence: TGCGCCAGCAGCCGGGGGACTAGCGAGGGACACAATGAGCAGTTCTTC.